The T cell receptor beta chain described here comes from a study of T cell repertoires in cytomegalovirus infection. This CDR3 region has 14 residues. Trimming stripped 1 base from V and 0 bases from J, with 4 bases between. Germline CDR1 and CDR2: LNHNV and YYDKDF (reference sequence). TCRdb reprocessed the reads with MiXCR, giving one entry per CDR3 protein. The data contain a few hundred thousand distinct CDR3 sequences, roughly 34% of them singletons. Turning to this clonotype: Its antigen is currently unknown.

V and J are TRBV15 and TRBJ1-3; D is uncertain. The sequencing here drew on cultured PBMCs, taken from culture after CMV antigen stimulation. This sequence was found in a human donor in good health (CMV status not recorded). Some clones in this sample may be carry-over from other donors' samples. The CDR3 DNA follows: TGTGCCACCAGCAGAGGCCACTCTGGAAACACCATATATTTT. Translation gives CATSRGHSGNTIYF.